The source of this TCR beta chain is a study of control samples from healthy donors and cancer patients. V was cut by 3 bases and J by 0 bases, with 12 bases left in between. Germline values: CDR1 SGHVS, CDR2 FQNEAQ. CDR3 size: 16 residues. Using immunoSEQ multiplex PCR, the repertoire was profiled, and TCRdb retains in-frame clones only, with some absent. The data contain 180,000 or so clones, 75% to 95% of them singletons. Sequenced material: blood. The V gene is TRBV7-8, the J gene TRBJ1-3, with TRBD1 as a possible D gene (5 bases). This receptor was obtained from a woman in her 30s in good health. The DNA of the CDR3 is TGTGCCAGCAGCTTTTTCGGGACTAACTCTGGAAACACCATATATTTT. It is translated as CASSFFGTNSGNTIYF.